The 24 T cell receptor beta chains given below trace back to one sample, sequenced in a study of breast tumors, draining lymph nodes, adjacent tissues. Each CDR3 protein is one row after TCRdb ran MiXCR on the multiplex PCR reads. Of under 70,000 distinct CDR3 sequences listed, approximately 40% are singletons. The sequenced sample was breast tumor tissue. These receptors came from a female donor with breast cancer. Some clones in this sample may be carry-over from other donors' samples.

In this sample, this clonotype turned up many times. A much larger clone lies a single base off, so this may be a read error. The chain employs TRBV5-6 and TRBJ2-7; D may be TRBD2 (6 bases). CDR1 is SGHDT, CDR2 YYEEEE, per germline. The V end was cut by 3 bases, the J end by 3 bases, with 16 bases between. The CDR3 length is 15 residues. DNA of the CDR3: TGTGCCAGCAGCTGGGGGGACGCTCCAGTCTACGAGCAGTACTTC. This translates into CASSWGDAPVYEQYF.

This clonotype has only a few counts. The chain combines TRBV20-1 with TRBJ2-3, with 7 positions matching TRBD2. Germline V gene lookup returns CDR1 DFQATT and CDR2 SNEGSKA (reference sequence). V lost 5 bases, J lost 13 bases, and 15 bases stayed unmatched. The CDR3 is 13 amino acids. This chain's CDR3 is CSARSPSGEGKYF. The CDR3 region has the DNA TGCAGTGCTCGCTCCCCTAGCGGAGAGGGGAAGTATTTT.

The J gene is TRBJ2-3, the V gene TRBV6-5, with TRBD2 identical over 8 bases. The J segment lost 11 bases and the V segment lost 5 bases, leaving 12 bases of the junction unmatched. The V gene's germline CDR1 is MNHEY and CDR2 SVGAGI. The CDR3 covers 14 residues. The CDR3 reads CASSERESGYEQYF. CDR3 coding DNA: TGTGCCAGCAGTGAGCGGGAGAGTGGCTACGAGCAGTATTTT.

This clonotype was counted at least ten times. The chain joins TRBV12-3 or TRBV12-4 to TRBJ1-5; TRBD1 might be the D (5 bases). The V gene lost 3 bases and the J gene lost 2 bases, with 14 bases spanning the gap. The CDR3 covers 16 residues. This chain's CDR3 is CASSFWQGGGNQPQHF. CDR3 coding DNA: TGTGCCAGCAGTTTTTGGCAGGGTGGGGGCAATCAGCCCCAGCATTTT.

The chain couples TRBV5-1 to TRBJ2-7; D gene unclear. Germline V gives CDR1 SGHRS, CDR2 YFSETQ. V shed 4 bases and J shed 5 bases, with 13 bases lying between them. This CDR3 is built from 13 residues. The CDR3: CASSLAPVNEQYF. In DNA form, the CDR3 reads TGCGCCAGCAGCCTTGCCCCAGTGAACGAGCAGTACTTC.

The rearrangement joins TRBV7-7 to TRBJ2-5; D is perhaps TRBD2 (5 bases). Germline CDR1 reads SSHAT; CDR2 reads FNYEAQ (reference sequence). The CDR3 length is 17 residues. CDR3 region: CARDDYSLTFLQETQYF. As DNA, the CDR3 is TGTGCTAGAGACGACTACTCGCTGACCTTTTTACAAGAGACCCAGTACTTC. The complete variable domain, with remaining parts taken from reference TRBV7-7 and TRBJ2-5, reads GAGVSQSPRYKVTKRGQDVTLRCDPISSHATLYWYQQALGQGPEFLTYFNYEAQPDKSGLPSDRFSAERPEGSISTLTIQRTEQRDSAMYRCARDDYSLTFLQETQYFGPGTRLLVL.

This clonotype was found many times. CDR3: CAWSVRGSFRETQYF. The CDR3 DNA follows: TGTGCCTGGAGTGTCCGAGGGAGTTTTCGAGAGACCCAGTACTTC. The chain combines TRBV30 with TRBJ2-5, with D perhaps matching TRBD2 (5 bases). The CDR3 sequence is 15 residues long. CDR1 is GTSNPN and CDR2 is SVGIG in the germline V gene (reference sequence). V lost 0 bases, J lost 4 bases, and 15 bases lay in between.

The gene calls are TRBV24-1 and TRBJ2-3; 8 bases are shared with TRBD2. The CDR3 covers 15 residues. The ends lost 2 bases at V and 11 bases at J; junction bases unmatched: 11. Looked up from germline, CDR1 is KGHDR and CDR2 is SFDVKD. Here the CDR3 DNA reads TGTGCCACCAGTGATTCCGGGACTAGACCGTATGAGCAGTATTTT. The encoded protein is CATSDSGTRPYEQYF.

There are many counts of this clonotype. V and J are TRBV20-1 and TRBJ2-3, with D possibly TRBD2 on 5 matching bases. With 4 bases removed from V and 2 bases from J, the gap between germline ends came to 19 bases. Germline V gene lookup returns CDR1 DFQATT and CDR2 SNEGSKA (reference sequence). The CDR3 runs to 16 residues. The CDR3 here is CSANGGWALATDTQYF. The CDR3 coding sequence is TGCAGTGCTAACGGAGGTTGGGCGCTAGCCACAGATACGCAGTATTTT.

The chain is built from TRBV20-1 and TRBJ2-1; 11 bases map to TRBD2. V gave up 5 bases and J gave up 6 bases; unmatched junction bases: 15. In germline, CDR1 is DFQATT, CDR2 SNEGSKA (reference sequence). This CDR3 has 17 amino acids. This chain's CDR3 is CSADSPLAGESGNEQFF. The CDR3 coding sequence is TGCAGTGCTGATTCACCACTAGCGGGAGAATCGGGCAATGAGCAGTTCTTC.

As for this clonotype: At one end the junction does not follow the germline gene, possibly because of a read error. The rearrangement uses TRBV7-8 and TRBJ1-2; 7 nucleotides agree with TRBD1. Germline V gene data show CDR1 as SGHVS and CDR2 as FQNEAQ. The CDR3 is 15 amino acids. DNA for the CDR3: TGTGCCCGCAGCTTAGGGGGCAGCGTGGCCTATGGCTACTCCTTC. This sequence encodes CARSLGGSVAYGYSF.

The rearrangement uses TRBV7-2 and TRBJ2-7; TRBD1 aligns across 8 bases. Germline V gives CDR1 SGHTA, CDR2 FQGNSA. After removal of 4 bases from V and 6 bases from J, the junction contained 5 bases not matched to a gene. The CDR3 is 13 amino acids. The CDR3 region has the DNA TGTGCCAGCAGCTCTGACAGGGGACGCGAGCAGTACTTC. Translating gives CASSSDRGREQYF.

This clonotype was seen many times. The chain recombines TRBV20-1 with TRBJ2-3; 9 bases are shared with TRBD2. J lost 0 bases, V lost 5 bases, and 15 bases had no gene match. CDR1 and CDR2 from the germline V gene are DFQATT and SNEGSKA (reference sequence). This CDR3 comprises 18 residues. The CDR3 spells CSAGSSFSGRYSTDTQYF. The CDR3 DNA reads as TGCAGTGCTGGCTCGTCCTTTAGCGGGAGATATAGCACAGATACGCAGTATTTT.

Many counts were recorded for this clonotype. The V gene is TRBV5-4, the J gene TRBJ2-3; D uncertain. Germline lookup yields CDR1 SGHNT and CDR2 YYREEE (reference sequence). With 0 bases removed from V and 0 bases from J, the gap between germline ends came to 8 bases. This CDR3 is 15 amino acids long. CDR3 in amino acids: CASSLVETSTDTQYF. For the CDR3, the DNA is TGTGCCAGCAGCTTGGTGGAAACTAGCACAGATACGCAGTATTTT.

This clonotype has a count of ten or more. The rearrangement joins TRBV29-1 to TRBJ2-5; 9 bases match TRBD1. The CDR3 consists of 14 residues. With V trimmed by 6 bases and J by 5 bases, 10 bases remained unmatched. CDR1 and CDR2 (germline): SQVTM, ANQGSEA. The chain's CDR3 is CSVRRDRARETQYF. CDR3 sequence (DNA): TGCAGCGTCCGAAGGGACAGGGCGCGGGAGACCCAGTACTTC.

The chain joins TRBV6-5 to TRBJ1-5; 9 bases map to TRBD1. Germline loops: CDR1 MNHEY, CDR2 SVGAGI. The CDR3 spans 16 residues. V lost 4 bases, J lost 2 bases, and 6 bases stayed unmatched. CDR3: CASSFGGTGCNQPQHF. The CDR3 bases are TGTGCCAGCAGTTTTGGGGGGACAGGGTGCAATCAGCCCCAGCATTTT.

Turning to this clonotype: The DNA is left out, because the CDR3 cannot be placed on it with certainty; the CDR3 is given as TCRdb lists it. This sequence joins TRBV19 and TRBJ2-5; the listed D gene, TRBD1, was not tested against the DNA. Both ends counted, the CDR3 spans 17 residues. The V gene's germline CDR1 is LNHDA and CDR2 SQIVND (reference sequence). The CDR3: CASSISGYGYTFGRAQF.

The chain carries TRBV5-4 and TRBJ2-5; D remains unclear. The CDR3 length is 14 residues. Trimming removed 1 base from V and 5 bases from J, with 12 bases in between. CDR1 and CDR2 (germline): SGHNT, YYREEE (reference sequence). Written as DNA, the CDR3 is TGTGCCAGCAGCTTGACAGATTACAATGAGACCCAGTACTTC. Its protein product is CASSLTDYNETQYF.

Worth noting for this clonotype: The junction shows a germline mismatch at one end, possibly a read error. The chain employs TRBV20-1 and TRBJ1-2; the D is unclear. Germline-derived CDR1 and CDR2 are DFQATT and SNEGSKA (reference sequence). The CDR3 sequence is 11 residues long. In nucleotides, the CDR3 is TGCGGTGCTGGAAGGGAGTATGGCTACACCTTC. It encodes CGAGREYGYTF.

This clonotype was observed many times. The rearrangement links TRBV6-5 to TRBJ2-7; D is undetermined. Germline V gives CDR1 MNHEY, CDR2 SVGAGI. The CDR3 runs 14 residues. Trimming took off 5 bases at V and 2 bases at J, with 13 bases between the two ends. The CDR3 region is CASSHLGIPYEQYF. CDR3 DNA sequence: TGTGCCAGCAGTCACTTGGGGATCCCCTACGAGCAGTACTTC.

As regards this clonotype: A much larger clone lies one base from this, so it may be a read error. The genes are TRBV6-6 and TRBJ2-2, with TRBD2 matching over 7 bases. There are 15 residues in the CDR3. Germline CDR1 reads MNHNY; CDR2 reads SVGAGI (reference sequence). V gave up 7 bases and J gave up 5 bases; unmatched junction bases: 10. CDR3 region: CASTHGGFVTGELFF. The CDR3 DNA sequence: TGTGCCAGCACTCACGGGGGGTTCGTGACCGGGGAGCTGTTTTTT.

This clonotype was observed many times. The chain joins TRBV12-3 or TRBV12-4 to TRBJ2-5, with D perhaps matching TRBD1 (5 bases). Between the trimmed V and J ends, which lost 3 bases and 7 bases, there was a span of 12 bases. CDR3 length: 13 residues. CDR3 region: CASSFGALVTQYF. The CDR3 DNA sequence: TGTGCCAGCAGTTTTGGGGCCCTGGTGACCCAGTACTTC.

This clonotype was observed many times. The V gene is TRBV4-1, the J gene TRBJ1-6, with D unresolved. The V gene lost 0 bases and the J gene lost 10 bases, with 13 bases spanning the gap. Germline CDR1 is MGHRA and CDR2 is YSYEKL. The CDR3 has 15 amino acids. Here the CDR3 reads CASSQDFTSWSPLHF. The CDR3 DNA follows: TGCGCCAGCAGCCAAGATTTTACCTCATGGTCACCCCTCCACTTT.

The chain employs TRBV7-9 and TRBJ2-7; D may be TRBD1 or TRBD2 (5 bases each). Germline-derived CDR1 and CDR2 are SEHNR and FQNEAQ (reference sequence). Trimming took 4 bases from V and 2 from J, leaving 18 bases between them. This CDR3 region has 16 residues. This CDR3 reads CASSSLAGWDAYEQYF. For the CDR3, the DNA is TGTGCCAGCAGCTCCCTGGCCGGGTGGGACGCCTACGAGCAGTACTTC.